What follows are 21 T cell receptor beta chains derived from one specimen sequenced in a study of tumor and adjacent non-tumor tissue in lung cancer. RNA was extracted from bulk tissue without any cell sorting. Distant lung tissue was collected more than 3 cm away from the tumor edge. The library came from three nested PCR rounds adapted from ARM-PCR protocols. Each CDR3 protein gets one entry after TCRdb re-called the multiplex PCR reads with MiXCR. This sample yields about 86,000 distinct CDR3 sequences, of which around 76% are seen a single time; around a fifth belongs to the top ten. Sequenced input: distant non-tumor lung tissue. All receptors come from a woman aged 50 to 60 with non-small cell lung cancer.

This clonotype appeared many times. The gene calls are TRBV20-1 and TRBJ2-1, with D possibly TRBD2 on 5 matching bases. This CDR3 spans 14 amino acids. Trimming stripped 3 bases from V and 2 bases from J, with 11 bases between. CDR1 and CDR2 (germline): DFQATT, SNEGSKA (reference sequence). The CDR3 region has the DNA TGCAGTGCTAGTTTGGACTCCCCCTACAATGAGCAGTTCTTC. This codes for CSASLDSPYNEQFF.

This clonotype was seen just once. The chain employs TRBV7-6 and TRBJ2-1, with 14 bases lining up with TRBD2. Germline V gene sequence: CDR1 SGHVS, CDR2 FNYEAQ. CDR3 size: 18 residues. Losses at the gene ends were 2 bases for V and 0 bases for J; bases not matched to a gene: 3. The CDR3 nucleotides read TGTGCCAGCAGCTTACGGGGGACTAGCGGGAGCTCCTACAATGAGCAGTTCTTC. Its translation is CASSLRGTSGSSYNEQFF. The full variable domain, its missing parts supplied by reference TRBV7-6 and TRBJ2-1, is GAGVSQSPRYKVTKRGQDVALRCDPISGHVSLYWYRQALGQGPEFLTYFNYEAQQDKSGLPNDRFSAERPEGSISTLTIQRTEQRDSAMYRCASSLRGTSGSSYNEQFFGPGTRLTVL.

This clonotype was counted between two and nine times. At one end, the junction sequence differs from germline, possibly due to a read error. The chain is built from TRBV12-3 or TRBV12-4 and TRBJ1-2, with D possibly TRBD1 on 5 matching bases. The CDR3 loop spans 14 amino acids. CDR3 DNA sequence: TGTGCGAGCAGTTTAGAACAGGCAGTTAACTGCTACACCTTC. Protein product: CASSLEQAVNCYTF.

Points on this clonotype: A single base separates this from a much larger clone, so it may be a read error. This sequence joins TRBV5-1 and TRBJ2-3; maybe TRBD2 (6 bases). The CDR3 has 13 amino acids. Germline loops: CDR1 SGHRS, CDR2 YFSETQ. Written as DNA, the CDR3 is TGCGCCAGCAGCCTCGGGAGTCGAGATAGGCAGTATTTT. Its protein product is CASSLGSRDRQYF. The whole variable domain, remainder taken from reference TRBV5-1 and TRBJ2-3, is KAGVTQTPRYLIKTRGQQVTLSCSPISGHRSVSWYQQTPGQGLQFLFEYFSETQRNKGNFPGRFSGRQFSNSRSEMNVSTLELGDSALYLCASSLGSRDRQYFGPGTRLTVL.

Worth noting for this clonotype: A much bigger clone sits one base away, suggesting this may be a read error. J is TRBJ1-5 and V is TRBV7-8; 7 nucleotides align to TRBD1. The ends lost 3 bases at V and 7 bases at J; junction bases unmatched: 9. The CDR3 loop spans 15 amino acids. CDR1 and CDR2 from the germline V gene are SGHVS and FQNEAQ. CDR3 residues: CASSFNQGVGQPQHF. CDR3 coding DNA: TGTGCCAGCAGCTTCAACCAGGGGGTGGGACAGCCCCAGCATTTT. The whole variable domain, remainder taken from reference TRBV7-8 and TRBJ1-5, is GAGVSQSPRYKVAKRGQDVALRCDPISGHVSLFWYQQALGQGPEFLTYFQNEAQLDKSGLPSDRFFAERPEGSVSTLKIQRTQQEDSAVYLCASSFNQGVGQPQHFGDGTRLSIL.

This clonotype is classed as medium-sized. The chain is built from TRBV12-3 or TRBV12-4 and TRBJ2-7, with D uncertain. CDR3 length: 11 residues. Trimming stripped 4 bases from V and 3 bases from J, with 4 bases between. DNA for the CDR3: TGTGCCAGCAGTTCCCACTACGAGCAGTACTTC. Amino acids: CASSSHYEQYF.

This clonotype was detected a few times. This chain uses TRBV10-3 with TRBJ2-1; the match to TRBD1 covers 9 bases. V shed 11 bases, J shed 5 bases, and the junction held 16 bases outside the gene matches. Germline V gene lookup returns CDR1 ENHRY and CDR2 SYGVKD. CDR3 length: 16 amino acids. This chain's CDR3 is CAVSVRQGVGNNEQFF. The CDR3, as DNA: TGTGCCGTTAGTGTCCGACAGGGGGTAGGGAACAATGAGCAGTTCTTC.

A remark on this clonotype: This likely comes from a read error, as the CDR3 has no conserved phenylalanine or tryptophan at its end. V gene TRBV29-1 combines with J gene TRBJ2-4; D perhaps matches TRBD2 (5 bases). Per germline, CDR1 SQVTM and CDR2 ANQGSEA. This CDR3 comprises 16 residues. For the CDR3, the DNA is TGCAGCGTTGAAGATCGAGGTGGGCTAGCCAAAATCATTCAGTACTAC. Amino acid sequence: CSVEDRGGLAKIIQYY.

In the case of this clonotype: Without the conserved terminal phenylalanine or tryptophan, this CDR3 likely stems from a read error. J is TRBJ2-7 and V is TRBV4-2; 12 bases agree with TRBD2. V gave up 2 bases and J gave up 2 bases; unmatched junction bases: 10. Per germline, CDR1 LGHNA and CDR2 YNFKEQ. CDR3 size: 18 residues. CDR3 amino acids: CASSQRFGTSGRPYEQYI. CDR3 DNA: TGTGCCAGCAGCCAACGGTTTGGGACTAGCGGGCGACCCTACGAGCAGTACATC.

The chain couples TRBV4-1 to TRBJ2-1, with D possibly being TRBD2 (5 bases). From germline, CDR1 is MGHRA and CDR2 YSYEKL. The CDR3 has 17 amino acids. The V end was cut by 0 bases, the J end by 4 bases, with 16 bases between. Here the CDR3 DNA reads TGCGCCAGCAGCCAAGACGGGGAGACTAACCTTTACAATGAGCAGTTCTTC. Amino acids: CASSQDGETNLYNEQFF.

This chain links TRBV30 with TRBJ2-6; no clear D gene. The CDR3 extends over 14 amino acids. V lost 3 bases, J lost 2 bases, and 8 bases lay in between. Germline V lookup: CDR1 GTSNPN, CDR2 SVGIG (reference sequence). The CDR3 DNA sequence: TGTGCCTGGAGCGTCGGCACTGGGGCCAACGTCCTGACTTTC. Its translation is CAWSVGTGANVLTF.

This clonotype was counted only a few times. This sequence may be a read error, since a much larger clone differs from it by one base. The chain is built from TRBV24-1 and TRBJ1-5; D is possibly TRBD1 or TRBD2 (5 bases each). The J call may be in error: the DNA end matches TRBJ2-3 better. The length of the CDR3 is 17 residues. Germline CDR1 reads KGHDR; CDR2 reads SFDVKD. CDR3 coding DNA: TGTGCCACCAGTGACCATGGGACCGCCTATAGCAATCAGCCCCAGTATTTT. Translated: CATSDHGTAYSNQPQYF.

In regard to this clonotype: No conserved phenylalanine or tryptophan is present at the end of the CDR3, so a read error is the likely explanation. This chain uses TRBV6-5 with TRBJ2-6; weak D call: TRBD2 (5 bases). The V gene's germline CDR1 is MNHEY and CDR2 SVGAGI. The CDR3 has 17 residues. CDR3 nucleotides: TGTGCCAGCACTAGTGGCACTAGTAGCTCTGGGGTCAACGTCCTGACTTTG. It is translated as CASTSGTSSSGVNVLTL.

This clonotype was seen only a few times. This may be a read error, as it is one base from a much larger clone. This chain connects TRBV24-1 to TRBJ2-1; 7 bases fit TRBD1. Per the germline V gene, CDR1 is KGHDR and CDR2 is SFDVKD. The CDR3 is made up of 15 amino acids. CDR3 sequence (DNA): TGTGACACCAGTCCGAATGGACAGGACTACAATGAGCAGTTCTTC. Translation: CDTSPNGQDYNEQFF.

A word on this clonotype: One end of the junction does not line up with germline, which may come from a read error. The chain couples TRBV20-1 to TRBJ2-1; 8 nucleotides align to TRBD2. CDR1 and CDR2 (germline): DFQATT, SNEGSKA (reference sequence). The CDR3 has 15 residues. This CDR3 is CSAALPGGGNNEQFF. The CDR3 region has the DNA TGCAGTGCTGCGCTTCCCGGGGGGGGGAATAATGAACAGTTCTTC.

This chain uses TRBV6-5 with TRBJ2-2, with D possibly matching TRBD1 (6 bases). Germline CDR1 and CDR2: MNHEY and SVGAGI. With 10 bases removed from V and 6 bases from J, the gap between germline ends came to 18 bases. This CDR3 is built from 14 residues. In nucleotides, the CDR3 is TGTGCCAACAGGGACCCAGAGTTGGCCGGGGAGCTGTTTTTT. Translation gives CANRDPELAGELFF.

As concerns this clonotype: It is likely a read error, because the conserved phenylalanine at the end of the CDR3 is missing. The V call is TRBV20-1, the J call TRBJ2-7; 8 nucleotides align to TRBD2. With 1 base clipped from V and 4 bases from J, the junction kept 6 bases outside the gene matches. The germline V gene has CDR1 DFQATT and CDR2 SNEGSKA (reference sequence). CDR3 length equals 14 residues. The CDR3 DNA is TGCAGTGCTAGAGTCGGGAGGGCCTTATACGAGCAGTACCTC. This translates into CSARVGRALYEQYL.

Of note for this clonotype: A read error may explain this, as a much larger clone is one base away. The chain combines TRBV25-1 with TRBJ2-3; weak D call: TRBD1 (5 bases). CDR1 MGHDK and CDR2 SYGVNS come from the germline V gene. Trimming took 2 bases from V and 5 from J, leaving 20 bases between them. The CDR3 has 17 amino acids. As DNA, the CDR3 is TGTGCCAGCAGTGAAACCCCTAGGGTGACAGCTGGAGATACGCAGTATTTT. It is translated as CASSETPRVTAGDTQYF.

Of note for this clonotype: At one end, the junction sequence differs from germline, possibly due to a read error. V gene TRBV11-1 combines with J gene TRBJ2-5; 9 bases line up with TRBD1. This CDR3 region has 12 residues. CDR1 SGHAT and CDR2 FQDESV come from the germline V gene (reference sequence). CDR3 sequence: CARSSTGQGQCF. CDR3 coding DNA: TGTGCCCGCAGCTCTACGGGACAGGGCCAGTGCTTC.

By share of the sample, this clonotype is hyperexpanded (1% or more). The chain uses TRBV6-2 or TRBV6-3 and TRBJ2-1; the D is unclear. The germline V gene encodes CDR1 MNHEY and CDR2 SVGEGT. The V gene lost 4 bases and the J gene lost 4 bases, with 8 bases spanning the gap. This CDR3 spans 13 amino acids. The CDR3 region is CASSLAPYNEQFF. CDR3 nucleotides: TGTGCCAGCAGTTTAGCCCCTTACAATGAGCAGTTCTTC.

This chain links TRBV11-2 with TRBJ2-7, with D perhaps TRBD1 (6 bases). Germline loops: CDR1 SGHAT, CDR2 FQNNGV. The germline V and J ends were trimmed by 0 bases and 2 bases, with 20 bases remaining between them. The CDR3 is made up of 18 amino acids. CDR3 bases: TGTGCCAGCAGCTTAGACCGGGACATGCGAATCCCCCCCTACGAGCAGTACTTC. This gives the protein CASSLDRDMRIPPYEQYF.